These 16 T cell receptor beta chains came from one sample sequenced in a study of long-term antiretroviral therapy in people with HIV. Researchers report immunoSEQ v3.0 was run at survey level. Method: immunoSEQ multiplex PCR; TCRdb's copy keeps in-frame clones and lacks some. The data show around 25,000 clones, roughly 94% seen once. Sequencing used unsorted PBMCs, obtained more than 4.7 years after starting antiretroviral therapy. Receptors originate from a woman aged 50 to 60 with HIV.

This chain links TRBV28 with TRBJ1-2; D is unclear. Germline V gene data show CDR1 as MDHEN and CDR2 as SYDVKM. The CDR3 has 11 amino acids. With 4 bases removed from V and 5 bases from J, the gap between germline ends came to 5 bases. The CDR3 loop reads CASSSTYGYTF. CDR3 nucleotides: TGTGCCAGCAGTTCGACTTATGGCTACACCTTC.

This clone was recorded only once. The chain combines TRBV28 with TRBJ1-2, with D unclear. Germline V lookup: CDR1 MDHEN, CDR2 SYDVKM. There are 13 residues in the CDR3. The V end lost 6 bases, the J end lost 5 bases, and 13 bases lay between the germline ends. CDR3 region: CASRVIGGYGYTF. CDR3 sequence (DNA): TGTGCCAGCAGGGTAATCGGAGGGTATGGCTACACCTTC.

V gene TRBV15 combines with J gene TRBJ2-3, with 9 nucleotides matching TRBD2. Trimming removed 1 base from V and 2 bases from J; junction bases left unmatched: 1. From germline, CDR1 is LNHNV and CDR2 YYDKDF (reference sequence). CDR3 length: 15 amino acids. CDR3 protein: CATSRGLADTDTQYF. The CDR3, as DNA: TGTGCCACCAGCAGAGGACTAGCGGACACAGATACGCAGTATTTT. The whole variable domain, remainder taken from reference TRBV15 and TRBJ2-3, is DAMVIQNPRYQVTQFGKPVTLSCSQTLNHNVMYWYQQKSSQAPKLLFHYYDKDFNNEADTPDNFQSRRPNTSFCFLDIRSPGLGDTAMYLCATSRGLADTDTQYFGPGTRLTVL.

This chain connects TRBV15 to TRBJ2-1; D call uncertain. V was clipped by 8 bases and J by 5 bases, with 7 bases between them. Germline CDR1 is LNHNV and CDR2 is YYDKDF (reference sequence). The CDR3 is made up of 11 amino acids. This chain's CDR3 is CATSKDNEQFF. The CDR3 DNA sequence: TGTGCCACCTCCAAGGACAATGAGCAGTTCTTC.

The rearrangement joins TRBV19 to TRBJ2-1; 7 bases agree with TRBD1. The CDR3 totals 13 residues. Looked up from germline, CDR1 is LNHDA and CDR2 is SQIVND (reference sequence). V was pared by 7 bases and J by 7 bases, with 7 bases of the junction left unmatched. The CDR3 loop reads CASNSGQINEQFF. Here the CDR3 DNA reads TGTGCCAGTAATTCGGGACAGATAAATGAGCAGTTCTTC.

The V gene is TRBV5-4, the J gene TRBJ2-7; D unresolved. The CDR3 consists of 14 residues. Germline assignment: CDR1 SGHNT and CDR2 YYREEE (reference sequence). V was clipped by 0 bases and J by 7 bases, with 14 bases between them. CDR3 nucleotides: TGTGCCAGCAGCTTGGGGCCCGGTTTCCGGGAGCAGTACTTC. This codes for CASSLGPGFREQYF.

There are a few counts of this clone. V gene TRBV30 combines with J gene TRBJ1-2; 9 positions agree with TRBD1. CDR3 length: 14 amino acids. The germline V gene encodes CDR1 GTSNPN and CDR2 SVGIG (reference sequence). The ends lost 2 bases at V and 2 bases at J; junction bases unmatched: 3. As DNA, the CDR3 is TGTGCCTGGAGTTCGACAGGGGGAAACTATGGCTACACCTTC. Its protein is CAWSSTGGNYGYTF.

V and J are TRBV27 and TRBJ2-7; D not resolved. CDR3 size: 14 residues. The ends were cut back, 7 bases at V and 0 bases at J, with 13 bases in the middle. Germline assignment: CDR1 MNHEY and CDR2 SMNVEV (reference sequence). CDR3: CASKKTDGSYEQYF. In nucleotides, the CDR3 is TGTGCCAGCAAGAAGACGGACGGCTCCTACGAGCAGTACTTC.

J is TRBJ2-7 and V is TRBV7-2; 13 nucleotides line up with TRBD2. The CDR3 totals 17 residues. The germline CDR1 and CDR2 sequences are SGHTA and FQGNSA. Trimming took 2 bases from V and 5 from J; bases not matched to a gene: 9. CDR3: CASSLTVLAGGYDEQYF. DNA of the CDR3: TGTGCCAGCAGCTTAACGGTACTAGCGGGAGGGTACGACGAGCAGTACTTC.

The chain joins TRBV4-2 to TRBJ2-3, with 9 bases aligning to TRBD2. This CDR3 is built from 20 residues. Looked up from germline, CDR1 is LGHNA and CDR2 is YNFKEQ. After removal of 0 bases from V and 4 bases from J, the junction contained 17 bases not matched to a gene. CDR3 nucleotide sequence: TGTGCCAGCAGCCAAGAATTGGGCGGGAGGGCCCTGTTCGCGTCAGATACGCAGTATTTT. It codes for CASSQELGGRALFASDTQYF.

This chain links TRBV30 with TRBJ2-7; 12 nucleotides align to TRBD2. V was pared by 3 bases and J by 3 bases, with 9 bases of the junction left unmatched. The CDR3 is made up of 16 amino acids. Germline V gene sequence: CDR1 GTSNPN, CDR2 SVGIG (reference sequence). The CDR3 DNA sequence: TGTGCCTGGAGCAAGACTAGCGGGAGTGGGGTCTACGAGCAGTACTTC. Translating it yields CAWSKTSGSGVYEQYF. Complete variable domain (other parts from reference TRBV30 and TRBJ2-7): SQTIHQWPATLVQPVGSPLSLECTVEGTSNPNLYWYRQAAGRGLQLLFYSVGIGQISSEVPQNLSASRPQDRQFILSSKKLLLSDSGFYLCAWSKTSGSGVYEQYFGPGTRLTVT.

A single count supports this clone. The V and J genes are TRBV4-2 and TRBJ1-1, with 7 bases that match TRBD1. V lost 4 bases, J lost 5 bases, and 10 bases stayed unmatched. This CDR3 is built from 15 residues. Germline V CDR1 and CDR2: LGHNA, YNFKEQ. CDR3 sequence reads: CASSREQGTGTEAFF. The CDR3 bases are TGTGCCAGCAGCCGCGAACAGGGGACTGGGACTGAAGCTTTCTTT.

The genes are TRBV7-3 and TRBJ1-1; D is possibly TRBD1 (5 bases). Between the trimmed V and J ends, which lost 1 base and 6 bases, there was a span of 9 bases. The CDR3 consists of 13 residues. In germline, CDR1 is SGHTA, CDR2 FQGTGA. The CDR3 here is CASSLMGGAEAFF. Written as DNA, the CDR3 is TGTGCCAGCAGCTTAATGGGGGGGGCTGAAGCTTTCTTT.

The table lists this clone with a count of one. This sequence joins TRBV4-1 and TRBJ2-7, with 9 nucleotides matching TRBD2. This CDR3 region has 16 residues. From germline, CDR1 is MGHRA and CDR2 YSYEKL. V was clipped by 4 bases and J by 4 bases; unmatched bases: 11. CDR3 DNA sequence: TGCGCCAGCAGCCCTACCTTAGCGGGAGTCCAATACGAGCAGTACTTC. It encodes CASSPTLAGVQYEQYF.

This chain joins TRBV7-9 and TRBJ1-3; D ambiguous. V lost 4 bases, J lost 7 bases, and 5 bases lay in between. Germline-derived CDR1 and CDR2 are SEHNR and FQNEAQ (reference sequence). The CDR3 loop spans 11 amino acids. CDR3 sequence: CASSSPNTIYF. The CDR3 nucleotides are TGTGCCAGCAGCTCACCGAACACCATATATTTT.

This chain uses TRBV7-8 with TRBJ2-3, with D possibly being TRBD2 (5 bases). The germline V and J ends were trimmed by 3 bases and 5 bases, with 12 bases remaining between them. Germline V CDR1 and CDR2: SGHVS, FQNEAQ. The CDR3 consists of 14 residues. This CDR3 is CASSFTGSGDTQYF. The CDR3 coding sequence is TGTGCCAGCAGCTTTACGGGGAGCGGAGATACGCAGTATTTT.